These T cell receptor beta chains were read from a single sample in a study of cytomegalovirus exposure and HLA in healthy donors. Produced via immunoSEQ multiplex PCR; TCRdb's table is partial and in-frame only. The sample lists under 65,000 clones, 82% occurring once. The material sequenced was PBMCs. The receptors derive from a young woman in good health and CMV-seronegative. CDR3s include the opening cysteine and the closing phenylalanine or tryptophan. D genes are given only for firm matches. Only some rows state a clone size, as once, few, many or a class for expanded clones.

once	TRBV14	NA	TRBJ1-1	CASSQVRSNTEAFF	TGTGCCAGCAGCCAGGTACGGTCGAACACTGAAGCTTTCTTT
NA	TRBV19	TRBD2	TRBJ2-7	CASSMWGGAYEQYF	TGTGCCAGTAGTATGTGGGGGGGTGCCTACGAGCAGTACTTC
NA	TRBV11-2	NA	TRBJ1-3	CASSWGRAGNTIYF	TGTGCCAGCAGCTGGGGCAGGGCCGGAAACACCATATATTTT
few	TRBV21-1	NA	TRBJ2-1	CASSLHPSGNRTYNEQFF	TGTGCCAGCAGCCTCCATCCTAGCGGGAATAGAACTTACAATGAGCAGTTCTTC
NA	TRBV29-1	NA	TRBJ1-3	CSVEGGRSQVGNTIYF	TGCAGCGTTGAGGGCGGGAGGAGTCAAGTGGGAAACACCATATATTTT
NA	TRBV27	NA	TRBJ2-7	CASSPPTGSSYEQYF	TGTGCCAGCAGTCCCCCGACAGGCAGCTCCTACGAGCAGTACTTC
NA	TRBV5-6	NA	TRBJ1-5	CASSSWSGSQPQHF	TGTGCCAGCAGCTCCTGGAGCGGTTCACAGCCCCAGCATTTT
NA	TRBV27	NA	TRBJ1-6	CASSNYRETRLHF	TGTGCCAGCAGCAACTACAGGGAAACACGCCTCCACTTT
NA	TRBV10-3	NA	TRBJ1-2	CAIEGANYGYTF	TGTGCCATCGAGGGGGCTAACTATGGCTACACCTTC
few	TRBV12-5	NA	TRBJ2-1	CASGFSRASSNEQFF	TGTGCTAGTGGTTTTTCGAGGGCCTCTTCCAATGAGCAGTTCTTC
NA	TRBV15	TRBD1	TRBJ2-1	CATSGTGHNEQFF	TGTGCCACCAGTGGGACAGGCCACAATGAGCAGTTCTTC
once	TRBV6-1	TRBD1	TRBJ2-7	CASRMDRGAYEQYF	TGTGCCAGCAGGATGGACAGGGGCGCCTACGAGCAGTACTTC
NA	TRBV5-1	NA	TRBJ2-2	CASSFVRNTGELFF	TGCGCCAGCAGCTTTGTCCGGAACACCGGGGAGCTGTTTTTT
once	TRBV28	NA	TRBJ2-7	CASTSGQTRAYEQYF	TGTGCCAGCACCAGCGGGCAGACACGGGCCTACGAGCAGTACTTC
NA	TRBV7-9	TRBD1	TRBJ1-4	CASSLGGTGVEKLFF	TGTGCCAGCAGCTTAGGGGGGACAGGGGTTGAAAAACTGTTTTTT
NA	TRBV6-1	NA	TRBJ1-5	CASSETLTRSNQPQHF	TGTGCCAGCAGTGAAACACTCACCAGGTCTAATCAGCCCCAGCATTTT
NA	TRBV28	TRBD2	TRBJ2-1	CASRFSGGTYNEQFF	TGTGCCAGCAGATTTAGCGGGGGCACCTACAATGAGCAGTTCTTC
NA	TRBV5-4	TRBD1	TRBJ1-1	CASSTDRAIEAFF	TGTGCCAGCAGCACGGACAGGGCGATTGAAGCTTTCTTT
NA	TRBV18	NA	TRBJ2-1	CASSSKAGTYNEQFF	TGTGCCAGCTCCTCAAAGGCGGGCACATACAATGAGCAGTTCTTC
few	TRBV11-3	NA	TRBJ2-2	CASSLGSGANTGELFF	TGTGCCAGCAGCTTAGGGTCAGGGGCGAACACCGGGGAGCTGTTTTTT
NA	TRBV6-5	TRBD1	TRBJ2-7	CASTPQQGAGEQYF	TGTGCCAGCACGCCTCAACAGGGGGCGGGGGAGCAGTACTTC
NA	TRBV14	TRBD2	TRBJ2-6	CASSQSRAREGSGANVLTF	TGTGCCAGCAGCCAGTCGAGGGCCCGGGAGGGCTCTGGGGCCAACGTCCTGACTTTC
once	TRBV19	NA	TRBJ2-5	CASSIWGAQETQYF	TGTGCCAGTAGTATCTGGGGCGCCCAAGAGACCCAGTACTTC
medium-sized	TRBV15	TRBD2	TRBJ2-1	CATSRDGTSSPNEQFF	TGTGCCACCAGCAGAGATGGGACTAGCTCCCCCAATGAGCAGTTCTTC
NA	TRBV10-3	NA	TRBJ1-1	CAIWSAGMNTEAFF	TGTGCCATCTGGTCGGCAGGGATGAACACTGAAGCTTTCTTT
NA	TRBV19	TRBD1	TRBJ1-3	CASSSPRTGAGNTIYF	TGTGCCAGTAGTTCGCCGCGAACAGGGGCTGGAAACACCATATATTTT
NA	TRBV5-4	TRBD1	TRBJ1-2	CASSGRTGDGYTF	TGTGCCAGCAGCGGGAGGACAGGGGATGGCTACACCTTC
NA	TRBV28	NA	TRBJ2-2	CATRGGATGELFF	TGTGCCACCAGGGGTGGGGCCACCGGGGAGCTGTTTTTT